One sample yielded the 4 T cell receptor beta chains listed below, sequenced in a study of beta chain features in type 1 diabetes. Study observations and caveats: In every one of the four CD4+ subsets, TCRB CDR3s were moderately but significantly shorter in Type 1 diabetes patients.

No cognate antigen is known for these TCRs. The authors reverse transcribed all of the isolated RNA, so sequencing captured expressed TCRB transcripts. Clones were sequenced by immunoSEQ multiplex PCR, and TCRdb holds only the in-frame ones, with some missing. Of roughly 150,000 clones in the sample, 6.5% to 8.5% were seen once. The sequenced material came from central memory CD4+ T cells from blood. The source of these receptors is a young man with type 1 diabetes.

This clone has only a few counts. The V gene is TRBV7-2, the J gene TRBJ1-1; TRBD1 matches at 9 bases. J was trimmed by 4 bases and V by 1 base; bases with no gene match: 7. Per germline, CDR1 SGHTA and CDR2 FQGNSA. The CDR3 runs 16 residues. The CDR3 spells CASSLVTGGGGTEAFF. CDR3 bases: TGTGCCAGCAGCTTAGTGACAGGGGGAGGCGGCACTGAAGCTTTCTTT. The full variable domain, completed using reference TRBV7-2 and TRBJ1-1, is GAGVSQSPSNKVTEKGKDVELRCDPISGHTALYWYRQSLGQGLEFLIYFQGNSAPDKSGLPSDRFSAERTGGSVSTLTIQRTQQEDSAVYLCASSLVTGGGGTEAFFGQGTRLTVV.

This clone was seen ten or more times. This chain connects TRBV5-4 to TRBJ2-1, with 8 bases lining up with TRBD2. The V and J ends lost 6 bases and 4 bases, in that order; junction bases with no gene match: 9. This CDR3 has 15 residues. CDR1 and CDR2 (germline): SGHNT, YYREEE (reference sequence). As DNA, the CDR3 is TGTGCCAGCACTAGTAGCGGGGATCCTTACAATGAGCAGTTCTTC. Amino acids: CASTSSGDPYNEQFF.

The rearrangement links TRBV6-5 to TRBJ1-6; no clear D. Trimming removed 9 bases from V and 0 bases from J, with 9 bases in between. Germline V gene data show CDR1 as MNHEY and CDR2 as SVGAGI. CDR3 size: 14 residues. DNA of the CDR3: TGTGCCAGTAAGAGGAGCTCCTATAATTCACCCCTCCACTTT. This gives the protein CASKRSSYNSPLHF.

This clone was counted a few times. The rearrangement uses TRBV18 and TRBJ2-7, with TRBD1 identical over 11 bases. The junction had 8 bases not matched to a gene; V was cut back by 4 bases and J by 3 bases. The CDR3 sequence is 16 residues long. Germline CDR1 reads KGHSH; CDR2 reads LQKENI. As DNA, the CDR3 is TGTGCCAGCTCACTTCGAACCGGGACAGGGGGCTACGAGCAGTACTTC. Translating gives CASSLRTGTGGYEQYF.